This TCR beta chain appears in the sequencing data of a study of CD8 T cells in ankylosing spondylitis. Each CDR3 protein gets one entry after TCRdb re-called the 5' RACE reads with MiXCR. The sample lists around 230,000 distinct CDR3 sequences, 8.2% occurring once. Sequencing input: blood, either unsorted or a sorted T cell fraction (not recorded which). This clonotype originated in a female donor with ankylosing spondylitis or in good health (not recorded which).

CDR3 amino acids: CASSKGAGANVLTF. In DNA form, the CDR3 reads TGTGCCAGTAGCAAGGGGGCTGGGGCCAACGTCCTGACTTTC. The rearrangement joins TRBV7-6 to TRBJ2-6; D perhaps matches TRBD1 (6 bases). From germline, CDR1 is SGHVS and CDR2 FNYEAQ. This CDR3 is built from 14 residues. V was clipped by 9 bases and J by 2 bases, with 11 bases between them. The whole variable domain, filled in from reference TRBV7-6 and TRBJ2-6, reads GAGVSQSPRYKVTKRGQDVALRCDPISGHVSLYWYRQALGQGPEFLTYFNYEAQQDKSGLPNDRFSAERPEGSISTLTIQRTEQRDSAMYRCASSKGAGANVLTFGAGSRLTVL.